This T cell receptor beta chain was identified during a study of regulatory T cells in long-lasting Graves disease. HTBI primers from iRepertoire and Arm-PCR of CDR3 regions yielded the TCR beta libraries. MiXCR was run by TCRdb on the multiplex PCR reads, yielding one entry per CDR3 protein. This sample yields roughly 520,000 distinct CDR3 sequences, of which about 12% are seen a single time; approximately 9% belongs to the top ten. Noted time point: newly diagnosed GD, antithyroid drugs for less than 3 months. PBMC RNA served as the TCR library source. American Thyroid Association guidelines served as the basis for diagnosing Graves' disease. Germline V gives CDR1 MNHEY, CDR2 SMNVEV (reference sequence). This CDR3 has 14 residues. A note on this clonotype: Only one base separates this from a far larger clonotype, so it likely reflects a read error.

These data are also associated with another study on T cells in Graves' hyperthyroidism and ophthalmopathy. According to that study: Absence of ophthalmopathy progression within 18 months defined stable Graves' hyperthyroidism. A model of 13 V-J features distinguished ophthalmopathy from stable hyperthyroidism.

The chain couples TRBV27 to TRBJ2-7; the D gene could be TRBD1 or TRBD2 (7 bases each). Sequenced here: peripheral blood mononuclear cells (PBMCs), sampled at new diagnosis, from a patient treated with antithyroid drugs. This TCR derives from a woman aged 25 to 39 with Graves disease. CDR3 nucleotides: TGTGCCGGCAGTCAAGCCAGGGGGGGATACGAGCAGTACTTC. It is translated as CAGSQARGGYEQYF.